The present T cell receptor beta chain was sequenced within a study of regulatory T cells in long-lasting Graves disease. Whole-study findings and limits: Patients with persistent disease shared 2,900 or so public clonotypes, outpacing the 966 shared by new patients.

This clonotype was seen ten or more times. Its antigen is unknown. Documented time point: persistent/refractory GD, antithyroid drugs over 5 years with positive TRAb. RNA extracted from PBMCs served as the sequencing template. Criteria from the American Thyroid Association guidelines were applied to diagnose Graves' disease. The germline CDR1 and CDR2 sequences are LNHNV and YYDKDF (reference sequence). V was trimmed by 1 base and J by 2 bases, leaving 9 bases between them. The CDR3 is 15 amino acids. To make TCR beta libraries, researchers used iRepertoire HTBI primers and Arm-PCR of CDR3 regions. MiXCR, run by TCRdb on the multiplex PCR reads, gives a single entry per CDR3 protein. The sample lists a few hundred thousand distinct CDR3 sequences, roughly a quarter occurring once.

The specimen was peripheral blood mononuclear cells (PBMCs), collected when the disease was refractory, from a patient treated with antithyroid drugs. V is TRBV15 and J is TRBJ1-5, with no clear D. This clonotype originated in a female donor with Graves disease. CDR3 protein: CATSRVPGGNQPQHF. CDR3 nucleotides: TGTGCCACCAGCAGAGTGCCCGGGGGCAATCAGCCCCAGCATTTT. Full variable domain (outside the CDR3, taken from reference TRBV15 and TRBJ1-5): DAMVIQNPRYQVTQFGKPVTLSCSQTLNHNVMYWYQQKSSQAPKLLFHYYDKDFNNEADTPDNFQSRRPNTSFCFLDIRSPGLGDTAMYLCATSRVPGGNQPQHFGDGTRLSIL.